The 20 T cell receptor beta chains listed next were all sequenced from one sample in a study of prognosis after radiotherapy for stage I lung cancer. Two-round multiplex PCR amplified TCR beta CDR3 from genomic DNA. The first round of PCR was done with primers that matched each TRBV and TRBJ gene. TCRdb ran MiXCR on the multiplex PCR reads and lists one entry per CDR3 protein. This table holds under 35,000 distinct CDR3 sequences, 35% to 45% found once. This sample comprised PBMCs, obtained before or after stereotactic body radiation therapy (not recorded which). These receptor sequences come from a donor over 45 with non-small cell lung cancer.

This clonotype was counted a single time. The likely explanation is a read error, given a far larger clone one base away. The gene calls are TRBV6-8 and TRBJ2-3, with a weak D call TRBD1 (6 bases). The germline CDR1 and CDR2 sequences are MNHGY and SAAAGT. The CDR3 loop spans 15 amino acids. V was trimmed by 5 bases and J by 0 bases, leaving 12 bases between them. DNA of the CDR3: TGTGCCAGCAGTCTACAGGGAAGGAGCACAGATACGCAGTATTTT. This codes for CASSLQGRSTDTQYF.

This clonotype was seen many times. The rearrangement uses TRBV9 and TRBJ2-2; the match to TRBD1 covers 7 bases. V trimming: 6 bases; J trimming: 4 bases; junction bases outside the gene matches: 0. Germline loops: CDR1 SGDLS, CDR2 YYNGEE. This CDR3 has 12 residues. The CDR3 sequence: CASNRGTGELFF. The CDR3 DNA follows: TGTGCCAGCAACAGGGGCACCGGGGAGCTGTTTTTT. Based on the CDR3 plus reference TRBV9 and TRBJ2-2, the full variable domain is DSGVTQTPKHLITATGQRVTLRCSPRSGDLSVYWYQQSLDQGLQFLIQYYNGEERAKGNILERFSAQQFPDLHSELNLSSLELGDSALYFCASNRGTGELFFGEGSRLTVL.

The chain has TRBV20-1 and TRBJ1-6, with D perhaps matching TRBD1 (5 bases). Germline lookup yields CDR1 DFQATT and CDR2 SNEGSKA (reference sequence). The V end lost 3 bases, the J end lost 10 bases, and 16 bases lay between the germline ends. This CDR3 region has 14 residues. The CDR3 spells CSARSGGHGSPLHF. In nucleotides, the CDR3 is TGCAGTGCTAGGTCCGGAGGACATGGATCACCCCTCCACTTT.

The genes are TRBV12-3 or TRBV12-4 and TRBJ2-7; perhaps TRBD2 as D (5 bases). Trimming took off 0 bases at V and 6 bases at J, with 15 bases between the two ends. This CDR3 is 15 amino acids long. CDR3 region: CASSLAGVYKGEQYF. The CDR3 coding sequence is TGTGCCAGCAGTTTAGCGGGAGTCTATAAGGGCGAGCAGTACTTC.

This clonotype was recorded many times. The genes are TRBV28 and TRBJ1-1; D is perhaps TRBD1 (5 bases). In germline, CDR1 is MDHEN, CDR2 SYDVKM. The CDR3 spans 15 residues. Trimming cost V 8 bases and J 3 bases, with 19 bases left between them. Written as DNA, the CDR3 is TGTGCCAGCCCCCCTTCGCGACCGGGGGACACTGAAGCTTTCTTT. Translating it yields CASPPSRPGDTEAFF.

This clonotype was recorded many times. The V call is TRBV7-3, the J call TRBJ2-2; 9 nucleotides match TRBD1. Looked up from germline, CDR1 is SGHTA and CDR2 is FQGTGA. Trimming cost V 1 base and J 7 bases; bases outside gene matches: 4. The CDR3 length is 15 residues. CDR3 nucleotides: TGTGCCAGCAGCTTAAGGGGACAGGGTAGCGGGGAGCTGTTTTTT. This gives the protein CASSLRGQGSGELFF. Full variable domain (missing parts from reference TRBV7-3 and TRBJ2-2): GAGVSQTPSNKVTEKGKYVELRCDPISGHTALYWYRQSLGQGPEFLIYFQGTGAADDSGLPNDRFFAVRPEGSVSTLKIQRTERGDSAVYLCASSLRGQGSGELFFGEGSRLTVL.

The chain employs TRBV6-2 or TRBV6-3 and TRBJ1-5; 9 positions match TRBD1. The trim removed 0 bases at V and 7 bases at J, leaving 1 base unmatched. Germline-derived CDR1 and CDR2 are MNHEY and SVGEGT. The CDR3 is 14 residues long. CDR3: CASSYSDRGQPQHF. The CDR3 bases are TGTGCCAGCAGTTACTCGGACAGGGGACAGCCCCAGCATTTT.

The chain is built from TRBV20-1 and TRBJ2-3; TRBD1 matches at 8 bases. Per germline, CDR1 DFQATT and CDR2 SNEGSKA (reference sequence). This CDR3 has 13 amino acids. V was pared by 5 bases and J by 4 bases, with 5 bases of the junction left unmatched. DNA for the CDR3: TGCAGTGCTTTATTACAGGGGGCAGATACGCAGTATTTT. Translated: CSALLQGADTQYF.

About this clonotype: This may come from a read error, since a much larger clone is one base off. The V gene is TRBV11-2, the J gene TRBJ1-2; D uncertain. This CDR3 is built from 13 residues. CDR1 and CDR2 (germline): SGHAT, FQNNGV. This CDR3 reads CAGSPITVYGYTF. CDR3 coding DNA: TGTGCCGGCAGCCCCATCACAGTCTATGGCTACACCTTC.

This clonotype was seen only once. CDR3 sequence (DNA): TGTGCCAGCAGCCAGGCCCGCTTCGGGGAGCTGTTTTTT. Translated: CASSQARFGELFF. The chain combines TRBV4-2 with TRBJ2-2; D remains unclear. The CDR3 loop spans 13 amino acids. The ends were cut back, 3 bases at V and 7 bases at J, with 9 bases in the middle. Germline-derived CDR1 and CDR2 are LGHNA and YNFKEQ.

The V gene is TRBV28, the J gene TRBJ1-2; possible D gene TRBD1, 6 bases. Trimming shortened V by 3 bases and J by 6 bases, and 11 bases separated the two germline ends. The germline gives CDR1 MDHEN, CDR2 SYDVKM. The length of the CDR3 is 13 residues. The chain's CDR3 is CASSLGGGDGYTF. As DNA, the CDR3 is TGTGCCAGCAGTTTGGGAGGGGGGGATGGCTACACCTTC.

This clonotype has a count of ten or more. V is TRBV28 and J is TRBJ1-4, with D possibly being TRBD1 (6 bases). Deletions cut 7 bases from V and 8 bases from J, with 14 bases between. Per germline, CDR1 MDHEN and CDR2 SYDVKM. The CDR3 is 13 residues long. This CDR3 reads CASMVQGREKLFF. In DNA, the CDR3 is TGTGCCAGCATGGTCCAGGGGCGGGAAAAACTGTTTTTT.

This clonotype showed up just once. This chain links TRBV7-9 with TRBJ1-2; TRBD1 is a possible D gene (5 bases). The CDR3 is 14 amino acids. Trimming took off 6 bases at V and 4 bases at J, with 15 bases between the two ends. Germline CDR1 and CDR2: SEHNR and FQNEAQ (reference sequence). In DNA, the CDR3 is TGTGCCAGCAGTGGAGGGGCGGACTTCTATGGCTACACCTTC. The encoded protein is CASSGGADFYGYTF.

This clonotype was counted once. The chain recombines TRBV6-4 with TRBJ2-6, with 9 bases fitting TRBD2. Germline V gives CDR1 MRHNA, CDR2 SNTAGT. CDR3 length: 17 residues. V lost 3 bases and J lost 3; bases outside the gene matches: 6. The CDR3 coding sequence is TGTGCCAGCAGTGAAGGCCCAGCGGGAGGTGGGGCCAACGTCCTGACTTTC. It translates to CASSEGPAGGGANVLTF.

The gene calls are TRBV11-1 and TRBJ1-2, with D possibly TRBD1 on 6 matching bases. The length of the CDR3 is 15 residues. Germline lookup yields CDR1 SGHAT and CDR2 FQDESV (reference sequence). Trimming stripped 5 bases from V and 0 bases from J, with 13 bases between. The CDR3 DNA follows: TGTGCCAGCAGCCCTGACTGGACAGCTAACTATGGCTACACCTTC. Encoded protein: CASSPDWTANYGYTF.

The rearrangement links TRBV6-4 to TRBJ1-2; 12 nucleotides match TRBD1. This CDR3 region has 17 residues. CDR1 and CDR2 from the germline V gene are MRHNA and SNTAGT. Trimming took 1 base from V and 5 from J; bases not matched to a gene: 8. The DNA for the CDR3 is TGTGCCAGCAGTGACTGGGACAGGGGGCGCGGAGGTTATGGCTACACCTTC. Amino acids: CASSDWDRGRGGYGYTF.

This clonotype appeared many times. The chain combines TRBV9 with TRBJ2-2; D not certain. CDR3 size: 13 residues. Germline V gene lookup returns CDR1 SGDLS and CDR2 YYNGEE. V dropped 4 bases and J dropped 7 bases, with 11 bases sitting between them. The DNA for the CDR3 is TGTGCCAGCAGCTCCCGAGTTGGCGGGGAGCTGTTTTTT. This gives the protein CASSSRVGGELFF.

This clonotype was counted between two and nine times. This chain links TRBV18 with TRBJ2-1; 10 nucleotides agree with TRBD1. J lost 8 bases, V lost 3 bases, and 7 bases had no gene match. CDR1 KGHSH and CDR2 LQKENI come from the germline V gene. This CDR3 is 15 amino acids long. DNA of the CDR3: TGTGCCAGCTCACCCCGGACAGGGGGTAGGGATGAGCAGTTCTTC. This encodes CASSPRTGGRDEQFF.

The sample holds many counts of this clonotype. J is TRBJ2-1 and V is TRBV7-9; no firm D call. V lost 1 base, J lost 5 bases, and 3 bases lay in between. The CDR3 length is 12 residues. The germline CDR1 and CDR2 sequences are SEHNR and FQNEAQ (reference sequence). The CDR3 sequence is CASSLENNEQFF. The CDR3 bases are TGTGCCAGCAGCTTAGAGAACAATGAGCAGTTCTTC. The variable domain in full, completed from reference TRBV7-9 and TRBJ2-1, reads DTGVSQNPRHKITKRGQNVTFRCDPISEHNRLYWYRQTLGQGPEFLTYFQNEAQLEKSRLLSDRFSAERPKGSFSTLEIQRTEQGDSAMYLCASSLENNEQFFGPGTRLTVL.

This clonotype was seen many times. V and J are TRBV7-9 and TRBJ1-1; the D is unclear. Germline V gene lookup returns CDR1 SEHNR and CDR2 FQNEAQ (reference sequence). This CDR3 region has 14 residues. Between the trimmed V and J ends, which lost 1 base and 2 bases, there was a span of 8 bases. The CDR3 sequence is CASSLVSSNTEAFF. The CDR3 DNA is TGTGCCAGCAGCTTAGTCTCCTCAAACACTGAAGCTTTCTTT.